The 21 T cell receptor beta chains below all came from one sample that was sequenced in a study of regulatory T cells in long-lasting Graves disease. Researchers made TCR beta libraries by using iRepertoire HTBI primers and running Arm-PCR on CDR3 regions. MiXCR was run by TCRdb on the multiplex PCR reads, yielding one entry per CDR3 protein. The top ten clones hold 16% of a sample with approximately 400,000 distinct CDR3 sequences, more than 13% of them seen once. Time point denoted: newly diagnosed GD, antithyroid drugs for less than 3 months. PBMCs provided the RNA from which the TCR library was made. This sample also belongs to another study, concerning T cells in Graves' hyperthyroidism and ophthalmopathy.

The source material was peripheral blood mononuclear cells (PBMCs), sampled at new diagnosis, from a patient treated with antithyroid drugs. All receptors come from a woman younger than 45 with Graves disease.

This clonotype was seen at least ten times. The chain carries TRBV29-1 and TRBJ2-1; TRBD2 agrees at 7 bases. V dropped 4 bases and J dropped 6; count of bases not matched to a gene: 6. The germline CDR1 and CDR2 sequences are SQVTM and ANQGSEA. This CDR3 region has 13 residues. The CDR3 bases are TGCAGCGTTGTTAGCGGGCTTGTCAATGAGCAGTTCTTC. Translated: CSVVSGLVNEQFF.

Many counts were recorded for this clonotype. One junction end does not reproduce the germline sequence, and a read error may be involved. The chain is built from TRBV5-1 and TRBJ2-4; 7 bases fit TRBD1. CDR3 length: 15 amino acids. CDR1 is SGHRS and CDR2 is YFSETQ in the germline V gene. The CDR3, as DNA: TGTGCCAGCAGCCCACAGGGGTTGGCCAAAAACATTCAGTACTTC. Amino acids: CASSPQGLAKNIQYF.

This clonotype occurred many times. The chain recombines TRBV29-1 with TRBJ2-1; 9 nucleotides align to TRBD1. The V gene's germline CDR1 is SQVTM and CDR2 ANQGSEA. Trimming took 5 bases from V and 5 from J; bases not matched to a gene: 4. The CDR3 is 13 amino acids. The CDR3 DNA follows: TGCAGCGTTAGGGACAGGGTTGACAATGAGCAGTTCTTC. It yields the protein CSVRDRVDNEQFF.

This clonotype appeared many times. This chain uses TRBV6-2 or TRBV6-3 with TRBJ2-5; 9 bases fit TRBD2. The CDR3 runs 15 residues. V dropped 3 bases and J dropped 6; count of bases not matched to a gene: 8. Germline V gene sequence: CDR1 MNHEY, CDR2 SVGEGT. In DNA, the CDR3 is TGTGCCAGCAGTTATACAGCGGGAGGAGTGAAGACCCAGTACTTC. This encodes CASSYTAGGVKTQYF.

This clonotype was counted many times. The chain has TRBV28 and TRBJ2-1, with a possible D match to TRBD2 (6 bases). The germline V gene has CDR1 MDHEN and CDR2 SYDVKM. CDR3 size: 14 residues. V lost 5 bases and J 11 bases, leaving 19 bases between the germline ends. The CDR3 region has the DNA TGTGCCAGCAGTGCCACGGGACTCGACAGAAAGCAGTTCTTC. The encoded protein is CASSATGLDRKQFF.

This clonotype was seen ten or more times. The rearrangement uses TRBV6-5 and TRBJ1-1; possible D gene TRBD1, 5 bases. CDR1 and CDR2 from the germline V gene are MNHEY and SVGAGI. V was cut by 0 bases and J by 0 bases, with 8 bases left in between. CDR3 length: 15 residues. The CDR3 bases are TGTGCCAGCAGTTACTCGGGGGTTATGAACACTGAAGCTTTCTTT. Protein: CASSYSGVMNTEAFF.

This clonotype was found many times. This chain links TRBV11-2 with TRBJ2-2; D uncertain. Trimming took off 5 bases at V and 5 bases at J, with 0 bases between the two ends. There are 10 residues in the CDR3. The germline gives CDR1 SGHAT, CDR2 FQNNGV. CDR3 sequence: CASSTGELFF. In DNA, the CDR3 is TGTGCCAGCAGCACCGGGGAGCTGTTTTTT.

The CDR3 protein is CASRTGGDPYEQYF. CDR3 DNA: TGTGCCAGCAGAACAGGGGGTGATCCCTACGAGCAGTACTTC. This sequence joins TRBV27 and TRBJ2-7, with 8 bases lining up with TRBD1. The CDR3 has 14 amino acids. Looked up from germline, CDR1 is MNHEY and CDR2 is SMNVEV (reference sequence). V shed 6 bases and J 2 bases; nucleotides not matched to a gene: 6.

This clonotype was picked up many times. The genes are TRBV15 and TRBJ2-3, with 8 bases lining up with TRBD1. Germline V lookup: CDR1 LNHNV, CDR2 YYDKDF (reference sequence). The CDR3 length is 18 residues. V gave up 2 bases and J gave up 4 bases; unmatched junction bases: 14. For the CDR3, the DNA is TGTGCCACCAGCAGAAGATCCGGGACAGGAGTTTTTCCAGATACGCAGTATTTT. Encoded protein: CATSRRSGTGVFPDTQYF. The entire variable domain, with the rest obtained from reference TRBV15 and TRBJ2-3, is as follows: DAMVIQNPRYQVTQFGKPVTLSCSQTLNHNVMYWYQQKSSQAPKLLFHYYDKDFNNEADTPDNFQSRRPNTSFCFLDIRSPGLGDTAMYLCATSRRSGTGVFPDTQYFGPGTRLTVL.

This clonotype was seen many times. This sequence joins TRBV18 and TRBJ2-2; D is possibly TRBD1 (6 bases). CDR3 size: 15 residues. CDR1 is KGHSH, CDR2 LQKENI, per germline. V lost 2 bases to trimming and J lost 4 bases, with 11 bases between them. The CDR3 is CASSPIQGGTGELFF. The DNA of the CDR3 is TGTGCCAGCTCACCAATACAGGGTGGCACCGGGGAGCTGTTTTTT.

This clonotype appeared many times. The chain combines TRBV9 with TRBJ1-2; a possible D gene is TRBD1 (5 bases). V lost 5 bases, J lost 5 bases, and 16 bases lay in between. The CDR3 is 14 residues long. CDR1 and CDR2 (germline): SGDLS, YYNGEE. The CDR3 reads CASSDGGSQYGYTF. The CDR3 DNA reads as TGTGCCAGCAGTGACGGGGGGAGCCAGTATGGCTACACCTTC.

This clonotype was found many times. One junction end does not reproduce the germline sequence, and a read error may be involved. V usage is TRBV5-1 and J usage is TRBJ1-1, with D perhaps TRBD1 (6 bases). Per germline, CDR1 SGHRS and CDR2 YFSETQ. The CDR3 sequence is 13 residues long. The CDR3 nucleotides are TGTGCCAGCAGCCCGGGCCCCGGACAGGAAGCTTTCTTT. Protein: CASSPGPGQEAFF.

This clonotype was observed many times. The chain combines TRBV5-1 with TRBJ2-2; 10 bases line up with TRBD2. Trimming took 4 bases from V and 4 from J; bases not matched to a gene: 10. From germline, CDR1 is SGHRS and CDR2 YFSETQ. The CDR3 sequence is 17 residues long. This chain's CDR3 is CASSATLAGIVTGELFF. CDR3 nucleotides: TGCGCCAGCAGCGCTACACTAGCGGGAATAGTCACCGGGGAGCTGTTTTTT.

This clonotype came up many times. This rearrangement joins TRBV20-1 to TRBJ1-1, with 7 bases that match TRBD1. The CDR3 consists of 12 residues. CDR1 is DFQATT, CDR2 SNEGSKA, per germline (reference sequence). V lost 4 bases to trimming and J lost 7 bases; unmatched junction nucleotides: 6. In nucleotides, the CDR3 is TGCAGTGCTAAGCAGGGGGGGGGTGAAGCTTTCTTT. It codes for CSAKQGGGEAFF.

This clonotype occurred many times. The genes are TRBV20-1 and TRBJ1-2; no definite D call. The CDR3 consists of 12 residues. Trimming took 4 bases from V and 4 from J, leaving 10 bases between them. Germline loops: CDR1 DFQATT, CDR2 SNEGSKA (reference sequence). In nucleotides, the CDR3 is TGCAGTGCTACGAGGGAGAGCTATGGCTACACCTTC. This sequence encodes CSATRESYGYTF.

In this sample, this clonotype turned up many times. V usage is TRBV9 and J usage is TRBJ2-1; D may be TRBD1 (6 bases). CDR1 and CDR2 (germline): SGDLS, YYNGEE. The CDR3 extends over 15 amino acids. V gave up 4 bases and J gave up 8 bases, with 19 bases separating them. In DNA, the CDR3 is TGTGCCAGCAGCCCACCCACAGGGTACGGGGATGAGCAGTTCTTC. Encoded protein: CASSPPTGYGDEQFF.

The sample holds many counts of this clonotype. The rearrangement links TRBV12-3 or TRBV12-4 to TRBJ1-5, with 8 bases aligning to TRBD1. This CDR3 contains 15 residues. The junction had 6 bases not matched to a gene; V was cut back by 6 bases and J by 2 bases. In DNA, the CDR3 is TGTGCCAGCAGCCCGGCAGGGGGCGGCAATCAGCCCCAGCATTTT. Amino acid sequence: CASSPAGGGNQPQHF.

This chain uses TRBV7-6 with TRBJ2-7; 13 bases fit TRBD2. Germline CDR1 reads SGHVS; CDR2 reads FNYEAQ. The CDR3 runs to 17 residues. V was clipped by 5 bases and J by 0 bases; unmatched bases: 7. The CDR3 is CASSPGLAGDSSYEQYF. CDR3 in DNA: TGTGCCAGCAGCCCAGGACTAGCGGGAGATTCCTCCTACGAGCAGTACTTC.

This clonotype was counted at least ten times. The chain uses TRBV7-2 and TRBJ2-5; possibly TRBD1 for D (5 bases). V was trimmed by 1 base and J by 5 bases, leaving 11 bases between them. CDR1 SGHTA and CDR2 FQGNSA come from the germline V gene. This CDR3 is built from 14 residues. The CDR3 DNA follows: TGTGCCAGCAGCTTAGATAGGGGTTTGGAGACCCAGTACTTC. Translation gives CASSLDRGLETQYF. Full variable domain (outside the CDR3, taken from reference TRBV7-2 and TRBJ2-5): GAGVSQSPSNKVTEKGKDVELRCDPISGHTALYWYRQSLGQGLEFLIYFQGNSAPDKSGLPSDRFSAERTGGSVSTLTIQRTQQEDSAVYLCASSLDRGLETQYFGPGTRLLVL.

The rearrangement links TRBV28 to TRBJ1-3; D is undetermined. This CDR3 has 17 amino acids. Germline assignment: CDR1 MDHEN and CDR2 SYDVKM. V lost 3 bases and J 0 bases, leaving 15 bases between the germline ends. For the CDR3, the DNA is TGTGCCAGCAGTTTTCTTACGGACTCCGGCTCTGGAAACACCATATATTTT. This gives the protein CASSFLTDSGSGNTIYF.

The sample holds many counts of this clonotype. The rearrangement joins TRBV5-1 to TRBJ2-1; 11 nucleotides match TRBD2. Germline assignment: CDR1 SGHRS and CDR2 YFSETQ. V lost 3 bases, J lost 8 bases, and 4 bases stayed unmatched. This CDR3 comprises 14 residues. The CDR3 nucleotides are TGCGCCAGCAGCTGGGGGACTAGCGGTTATGAGCAGTTCTTC. Translated: CASSWGTSGYEQFF.